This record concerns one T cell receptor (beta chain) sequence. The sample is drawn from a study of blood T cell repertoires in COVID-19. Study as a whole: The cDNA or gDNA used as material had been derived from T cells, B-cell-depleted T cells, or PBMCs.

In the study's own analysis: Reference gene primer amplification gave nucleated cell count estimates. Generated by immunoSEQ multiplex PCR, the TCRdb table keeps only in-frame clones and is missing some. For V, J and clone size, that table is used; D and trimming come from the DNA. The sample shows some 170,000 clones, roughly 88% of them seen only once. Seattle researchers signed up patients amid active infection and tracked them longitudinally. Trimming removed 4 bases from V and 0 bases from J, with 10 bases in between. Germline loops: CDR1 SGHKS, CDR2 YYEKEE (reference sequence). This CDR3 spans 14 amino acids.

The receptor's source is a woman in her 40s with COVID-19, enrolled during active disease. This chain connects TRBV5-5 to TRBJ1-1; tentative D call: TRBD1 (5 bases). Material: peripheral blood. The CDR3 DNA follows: TGTGCCAGCAGCGCGGGACTGATGAACACTGAAGCTTTCTTT. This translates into CASSAGLMNTEAFF.